Following are 32 T cell receptor beta chains from one sample sequenced in a study of blood T cell repertoires in COVID-19. Libraries were prepared by immunoSEQ multiplex PCR; TCRdb keeps only in-frame clonotypes and omits some of them. Of around 200,000 clones listed, around nine tenths are singletons. The sequencing sample was made of peripheral blood. The receptors stem from a man aged 18 to 35 with active or convalescent COVID-19.

The rearrangement uses TRBV6-5 and TRBJ1-2, with D perhaps matching TRBD1 (5 bases). CDR3 length: 13 amino acids. Germline-derived CDR1 and CDR2 are MNHEY and SVGAGI. With 6 bases removed from V and 1 base from J, the gap between germline ends came to 9 bases. The CDR3 nucleotides read TGTGCCAGCAGCCCAGGGATTAACTATGGCTACACCTTC. Residues: CASSPGINYGYTF.

This rearrangement joins TRBV9 to TRBJ1-2, with a tentative D call TRBD1 (6 bases). The CDR3 loop spans 16 amino acids. CDR1 is SGDLS and CDR2 is YYNGEE in the germline V gene. The germline V and J ends were trimmed by 4 bases and 4 bases, with 20 bases remaining between them. DNA for the CDR3: TGTGCCAGCAGCCCGGGGGGGGCAGAGATCCCCTATGGCTACACCTTC. Amino acid sequence: CASSPGGAEIPYGYTF.

This clone was seen just once. The chain carries TRBV27 and TRBJ2-3; 10 positions agree with TRBD1. The ends lost 0 bases at V and 1 base at J; junction bases unmatched: 1. The germline CDR1 and CDR2 sequences are MNHEY and SMNVEV (reference sequence). The CDR3 has 16 amino acids. CDR3 DNA: TGTGCCAGCAGTTTATCGGGGACAGGGGGCACAGATACGCAGTATTTT. Residues: CASSLSGTGGTDTQYF.

The chain links TRBV20-1 to TRBJ2-1; 7 positions agree with TRBD1. The V and J ends lost 3 bases and 8 bases, in that order; junction bases with no gene match: 7. Looked up from germline, CDR1 is DFQATT and CDR2 is SNEGSKA (reference sequence). CDR3 size: 13 residues. CDR3 DNA: TGCAGTGCTAGTCCAGGGGGAATGGATGAGCAGTTCTTC. Its translation: CSASPGGMDEQFF.

V and J are TRBV24-1 and TRBJ1-2; no definite D call. V lost 0 bases and J lost 8, with 6 bases in between. Germline loops: CDR1 KGHDR, CDR2 SFDVKD. This CDR3 has 12 residues. The CDR3 loop reads CATSDLWRGYTF. The DNA of the CDR3 is TGTGCCACCAGTGATTTGTGGCGGGGCTACACCTTC.

This clone was counted between two and nine times. DNA for the CDR3: TGTGCCAGCAGCTTATCCCCTACTGAAGCTTTCTTT. Its translation: CASSLSPTEAFF. The chain carries TRBV7-9 and TRBJ1-1; D is unclear. The CDR3 loop spans 12 amino acids. With 2 bases removed from V and 5 bases from J, the gap between germline ends came to 6 bases. Germline V lookup: CDR1 SEHNR, CDR2 FQNEAQ (reference sequence).

The chain uses TRBV14 and TRBJ1-2; D is possibly TRBD1 (5 bases). There are 15 residues in the CDR3. Per the germline V gene, CDR1 is SGHDN and CDR2 is FVKESK. V was pared by 0 bases and J by 5 bases, with 13 bases between. The CDR3 DNA reads as TGTGCCAGCAGCCAAGAAAACAGGCGCATTTATGGCTACACCTTC. As protein: CASSQENRRIYGYTF.

The genes are TRBV2 and TRBJ1-1; possible D gene TRBD1, 6 bases. Germline lookup yields CDR1 SNHLY and CDR2 FYNNEI. Trimming removed 7 bases at V and 0 bases at J, with 9 bases between. This CDR3 has 13 residues. CDR3 loop: CASMGDMNTEAFF. The CDR3 bases are TGTGCCAGCATGGGGGACATGAACACTGAAGCTTTCTTT.

This rearrangement joins TRBV4-2 to TRBJ1-1; tentatively, D is TRBD1 (5 bases). The CDR3 runs 15 residues. Germline CDR1 LGHNA, CDR2 YNFKEQ. The germline V and J ends were trimmed by 1 base and 1 base, with 10 bases remaining between them. CDR3 in DNA: TGTGCCAGCAGCCAAGTTGGGCAGGGGAACACTGAAGCTTTCTTT. Amino acid sequence: CASSQVGQGNTEAFF.

The chain couples TRBV4-2 to TRBJ2-7, with a possible D match to TRBD2 (5 bases). The germline V and J ends were trimmed by 0 bases and 2 bases, with 14 bases remaining between them. The CDR3 is 16 amino acids. Germline values: CDR1 LGHNA, CDR2 YNFKEQ. For the CDR3, the DNA is TGTGCCAGCAGCCAAGATCTGGGAAGAGCGGCCTACGAGCAGTACTTC. Encoded protein: CASSQDLGRAAYEQYF.

V and J are TRBV6-4 and TRBJ2-1; 11 bases align to TRBD2. Germline loops: CDR1 MRHNA, CDR2 SNTAGT. The CDR3 is 14 residues long. V lost 6 bases, J lost 6 bases, and 4 bases stayed unmatched. The CDR3 protein is CASRRLAGSNEQFF. Written as DNA, the CDR3 is TGTGCCAGCAGAAGACTAGCGGGGAGCAATGAGCAGTTCTTC.

This chain joins TRBV6-5 and TRBJ2-3, with TRBD2 identical over 14 bases. Germline CDR1 and CDR2: MNHEY and SVGAGI. J gave up 6 bases and V 6 bases, and 2 bases lay outside the gene matches. The CDR3 contains 14 residues. CDR3 DNA: TGTGCCAGCAGCCGGACTAGCGGGAGGGATACGCAGTATTTT. Its translation: CASSRTSGRDTQYF.

CDR3: CSEPRAGDRPDHEQYV. In DNA, the CDR3 is TGCAGCGAACCACGAGCTGGAGACAGACCCGACCACGAGCAGTACGTC. The gene calls are TRBV29-1 and TRBJ2-7; D may be TRBD1 (5 bases). This CDR3 has 16 amino acids. Germline values: CDR1 SQVTM, CDR2 ANQGSEA. The germline V and J ends were trimmed by 7 bases and 5 bases, with 27 bases remaining between them.

The J gene is TRBJ2-1, the V gene TRBV6-2 or TRBV6-3; 13 nucleotides agree with TRBD2. The CDR3 covers 17 residues. The J segment lost 4 bases and the V segment lost 5 bases, leaving 8 bases of the junction unmatched. Germline assignment: CDR1 MNHEY and CDR2 SVGEGT. CDR3 coding DNA: TGTGCCAGCAGTCCACGGACTAGCGGGAGTCGATACAATGAGCAGTTCTTC. It translates to CASSPRTSGSRYNEQFF.

This clone appeared a few times. This rearrangement joins TRBV7-2 to TRBJ1-6, with 7 nucleotides matching TRBD1. The CDR3 has 19 amino acids. Looked up from germline, CDR1 is SGHTA and CDR2 is FQGNSA. Germline trimming cut 2 bases from V and 3 bases from J; bases unmatched to any gene: 13. CDR3 protein: CASSLLSAGTALYNSPLHF. The CDR3 DNA sequence: TGTGCCAGCAGCTTACTTAGTGCCGGGACAGCACTCTATAATTCACCCCTCCACTTT.

The rearrangement joins TRBV4-2 to TRBJ1-5; weak D call: TRBD1 (5 bases). The CDR3 runs to 19 residues. CDR1 and CDR2 from the germline V gene are LGHNA and YNFKEQ. The V gene lost 2 bases and the J gene lost 0 bases, with 20 bases spanning the gap. The CDR3 nucleotides are TGTGCCAGCAGCCAAACATCGGGGCGGGGAGGTTATAGCAATCAGCCCCAGCATTTT. This gives the protein CASSQTSGRGGYSNQPQHF.

The J gene is TRBJ1-1, the V gene TRBV28; 8 nucleotides line up with TRBD1. The CDR3 is 13 residues long. V shed 3 bases, J shed 12 bases, and the junction held 9 bases outside the gene matches. Germline V gene sequence: CDR1 MDHEN, CDR2 SYDVKM. The CDR3 DNA reads as TGTGCCAGCAGTTTTACGGCAGGGGGCGCACCTTTCTTT. The encoded protein is CASSFTAGGAPFF.

This clone was seen more than once but under ten times. J is TRBJ1-2 and V is TRBV6-5, with 10 bases lining up with TRBD1. CDR1 is MNHEY, CDR2 SVGAGI, per germline. The length of the CDR3 is 15 residues. V gave up 4 bases and J gave up 0 bases; unmatched junction bases: 2. The CDR3 DNA follows: TGTGCCAGCAGTTTGGGACAGGGGACTAACTATGGCTACACCTTC. Protein sequence: CASSLGQGTNYGYTF.

The V and J genes are TRBV6-5 and TRBJ1-5, with D maybe TRBD1 (5 bases). V lost 2 bases and J 2 bases, leaving 13 bases between the germline ends. Germline lookup yields CDR1 MNHEY and CDR2 SVGAGI. This CDR3 is built from 16 residues. CDR3 residues: CASSYGGVGGNQPQHF. Here the CDR3 DNA reads TGTGCCAGCAGTTACGGGGGGGTTGGGGGCAATCAGCCCCAGCATTTT.

The V and J genes are TRBV30 and TRBJ1-1, with 8 bases lining up with TRBD1. Germline values: CDR1 GTSNPN, CDR2 SVGIG (reference sequence). The CDR3 is 14 amino acids. The junction had 13 bases not matched to a gene; V was cut back by 7 bases and J by 6 bases. The CDR3 reads CAYENQGATAEAFF. The CDR3 DNA follows: TGTGCCTACGAGAACCAGGGGGCGACGGCTGAAGCTTTCTTT. The full variable domain, with the rest looked up from reference TRBV30 and TRBJ1-1, is SQTIHQWPATLVQPVGSPLSLECTVEGTSNPNLYWYRQAAGRGLQLLFYSVGIGQISSEVPQNLSASRPQDRQFILSSKKLLLSDSGFYLCAYENQGATAEAFFGQGTRLTVV.

The J gene is TRBJ1-4, the V gene TRBV4-2; TRBD1 matches 8 bases. CDR3 length: 16 amino acids. V gave up 1 base and J gave up 0 bases; unmatched junction bases: 1. The germline gives CDR1 LGHNA, CDR2 YNFKEQ. CDR3 sequence reads: CASSQADRATNEKLFF. The CDR3 DNA reads as TGTGCCAGCAGCCAAGCGGACAGGGCAACTAATGAAAAACTGTTTTTT.

This chain joins TRBV29-1 and TRBJ1-1; unclear D gene. This CDR3 has 13 residues. Germline loops: CDR1 SQVTM, CDR2 ANQGSEA. The CDR3 region is CLLRENLNTEAFF. The CDR3 DNA follows: TGCCTCCTGCGAGAGAACCTGAACACTGAAGCTTTCTTT. The full variable domain, in which reference TRBV29-1 and TRBJ1-1 provide the parts outside the CDR3, is SAVISQKPSRDICQRGTSLTIQCQVDSQVTMMFWYRQQPGQSLTLIATANQGSEATYESGFVIDKFPISRPNLTFSTLTVSNMSPEDSSIYLCLLRENLNTEAFFGQGTRLTVV.

V gene TRBV5-1 combines with J gene TRBJ2-2; 10 bases fit TRBD1. The V gene end was trimmed by 0 bases and the J gene end by 3 bases; junction bases not matched to a gene: 14. Germline V CDR1 and CDR2: SGHRS, YFSETQ. The CDR3 has 20 residues. Here the CDR3 reads CASSLVGTGVDFAYTGELFF. The CDR3 DNA follows: TGCGCCAGCAGCTTGGTCGGGACAGGGGTGGATTTCGCGTACACCGGGGAGCTGTTTTTT.

This chain connects TRBV7-9 to TRBJ2-7; D might be TRBD1 (5 bases). Looked up from germline, CDR1 is SEHNR and CDR2 is FQNEAQ (reference sequence). Trimming took 4 bases from V and 6 from J, leaving 10 bases between them. This CDR3 is built from 12 residues. CDR3 nucleotide sequence: TGTGCCAGCAGCTCTGCAGGGATCGAGCAGTACTTC. This codes for CASSSAGIEQYF.

The chain employs TRBV20-1 and TRBJ1-2; D is uncertain. This CDR3 has 9 residues. The germline CDR1 and CDR2 sequences are DFQATT and SNEGSKA (reference sequence). V lost 3 bases, J lost 12 bases, and 8 bases lay in between. CDR3: CSASGPNTF. The DNA for the CDR3 is TGCAGTGCTAGTGGGCCAAACACCTTC.

The chain is built from TRBV7-9 and TRBJ1-1, with D uncertain. The CDR3 spans 11 residues. Germline V lookup: CDR1 SEHNR, CDR2 FQNEAQ (reference sequence). V lost 2 bases and J lost 7, with 5 bases in between. The CDR3 DNA reads TGTGCCAGCAGCTTAAAGCGTGAAGCTTTCTTT. This gives the protein CASSLKREAFF.

This clone has a single count. Given the absence of the conserved phenylalanine or tryptophan at the CDR3 end, a read error is likely. It is unclear where the CDR3 begins or ends on the DNA, so no DNA is shown, and the CDR3 is as TCRdb lists it. The chain carries TRBV6-5 and TRBJ1-2; the table assigns TRBD1, which was not confirmed against the DNA. Inclusive of both ends, the CDR3 amounts to 11 amino acids. Germline values: CDR1 MNHEY, CDR2 SVGAGI. CDR3 residues: CASRETGALVL.

This chain links TRBV5-5 with TRBJ2-4; 10 bases fit TRBD2. Germline V gives CDR1 SGHKS, CDR2 YYEKEE (reference sequence). The CDR3 runs to 15 residues. Germline trimming cut 6 bases from V and 2 bases from J; bases unmatched to any gene: 5. The CDR3 nucleotides are TGTGCCAGCATGCTAGCGGGGGTTACCAAAAACATTCAGTACTTC. Amino acid sequence: CASMLAGVTKNIQYF.

This rearrangement joins TRBV5-1 to TRBJ2-3, with D maybe TRBD1 (6 bases). Looked up from germline, CDR1 is SGHRS and CDR2 is YFSETQ. The length of the CDR3 is 17 residues. V gave up 0 bases and J gave up 4 bases, with 18 bases separating them. The CDR3 DNA reads as TGCGCCAGCAGCTTGGTCCGGACAGTAGGGCTCGCAGATACGCAGTATTTT. Translating it yields CASSLVRTVGLADTQYF.

The genes are TRBV6-2 or TRBV6-3 and TRBJ1-4; 10 bases are a match to TRBD1. This CDR3 is built from 18 residues. CDR1 MNHEY and CDR2 SVGEGT come from the germline V gene. V shed 5 bases, J shed 5 bases, and the junction held 14 bases outside the gene matches. The CDR3: CASSHRDRGRRGNEKLFF. Written as DNA, the CDR3 is TGTGCCAGCAGTCACCGGGACAGGGGCCGCAGGGGAAATGAAAAACTGTTTTTT.

As to this clone: A junction boundary mismatches the germline segment, possibly from a read error. The rearrangement uses TRBV27 and TRBJ2-2, with 11 bases aligning to TRBD1. CDR1 is MNHEY and CDR2 is SMNVEV in the germline V gene (reference sequence). The CDR3 covers 18 residues. This CDR3 is CASSLYPTDRGPTGELFF. CDR3 coding DNA: TGTGCCAGCAGCTTATACCCCACGGACAGGGGGCCCACCGGGGAGCTGTTTTTT.

As to this clone: The same CDR3 is also encoded by other DNA sequences in this sample. This rearrangement joins TRBV7-9 to TRBJ1-2; 11 bases are shared with TRBD1. The J segment lost 4 bases and the V segment lost 4 bases, leaving 5 bases of the junction unmatched. The germline CDR1 and CDR2 sequences are SEHNR and FQNEAQ (reference sequence). This CDR3 has 15 residues. Written as DNA, the CDR3 is TGTGCCAGCAGCTCCCGGGACAGGGGGATCTATGGCTACACCTTC. This encodes CASSSRDRGIYGYTF.